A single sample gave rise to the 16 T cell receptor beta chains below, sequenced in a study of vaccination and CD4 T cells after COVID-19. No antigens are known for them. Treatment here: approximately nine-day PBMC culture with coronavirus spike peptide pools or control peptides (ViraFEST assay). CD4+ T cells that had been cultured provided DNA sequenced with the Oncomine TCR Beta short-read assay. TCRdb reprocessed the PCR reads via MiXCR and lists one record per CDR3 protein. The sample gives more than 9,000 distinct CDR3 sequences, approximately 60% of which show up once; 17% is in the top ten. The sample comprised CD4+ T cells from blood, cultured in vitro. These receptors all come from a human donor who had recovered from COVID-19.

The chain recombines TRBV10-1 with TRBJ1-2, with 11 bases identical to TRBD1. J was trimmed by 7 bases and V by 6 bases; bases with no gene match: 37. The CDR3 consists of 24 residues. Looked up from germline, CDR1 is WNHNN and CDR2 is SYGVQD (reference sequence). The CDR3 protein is CASSRLPRGMAGTGGAVKRVGYTF. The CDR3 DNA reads TGCGCCAGCAGCCGGCTTCCCCGCGGAATGGCCGGGACAGGGGGAGCGGTAAAGAGGGTTGGCTACACCTTC.

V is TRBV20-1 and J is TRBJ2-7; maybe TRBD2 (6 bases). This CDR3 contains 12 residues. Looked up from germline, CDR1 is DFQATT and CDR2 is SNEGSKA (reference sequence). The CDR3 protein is CSGGSSNEEQYF. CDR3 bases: TGCAGCGGAGGGTCTAGCAATGAAGAGCAGTACTTC.

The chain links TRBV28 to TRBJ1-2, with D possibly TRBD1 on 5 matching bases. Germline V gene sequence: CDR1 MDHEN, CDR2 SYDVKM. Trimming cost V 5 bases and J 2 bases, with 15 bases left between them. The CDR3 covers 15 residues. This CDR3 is CASSAPFGGNYGYTF. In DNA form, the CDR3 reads TGTGCCAGCAGTGCTCCCTTCGGGGGGAACTATGGCTACACCTTC.

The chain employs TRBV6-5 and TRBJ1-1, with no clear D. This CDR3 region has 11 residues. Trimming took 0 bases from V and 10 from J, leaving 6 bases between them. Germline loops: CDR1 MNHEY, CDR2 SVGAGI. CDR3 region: CASSYSGGAFF. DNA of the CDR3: TGTGCCAGCAGTTACTCGGGTGGAGCTTTCTTT.

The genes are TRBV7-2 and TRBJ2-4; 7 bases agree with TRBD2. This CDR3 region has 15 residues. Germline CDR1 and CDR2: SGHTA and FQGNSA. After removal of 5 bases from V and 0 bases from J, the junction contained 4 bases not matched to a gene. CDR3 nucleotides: TGTGCCAGCAGCCCGGGGGGTGTAGCCAAAAACATTCAGTACTTC. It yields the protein CASSPGGVAKNIQYF.

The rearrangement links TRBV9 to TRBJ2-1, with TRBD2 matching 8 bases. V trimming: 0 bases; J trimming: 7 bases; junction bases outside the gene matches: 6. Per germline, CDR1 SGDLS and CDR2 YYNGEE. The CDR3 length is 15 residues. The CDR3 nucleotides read TGTGCCAGCAGCGTAGGGCCGGGGGGGGCGAATGAGCAGTTCTTC. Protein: CASSVGPGGANEQFF. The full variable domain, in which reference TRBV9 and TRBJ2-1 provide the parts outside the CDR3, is DSGVTQTPKHLITATGQRVTLRCSPRSGDLSVYWYQQSLDQGLQFLIQYYNGEERAKGNILERFSAQQFPDLHSELNLSSLELGDSALYFCASSVGPGGANEQFFGPGTRLTVL.

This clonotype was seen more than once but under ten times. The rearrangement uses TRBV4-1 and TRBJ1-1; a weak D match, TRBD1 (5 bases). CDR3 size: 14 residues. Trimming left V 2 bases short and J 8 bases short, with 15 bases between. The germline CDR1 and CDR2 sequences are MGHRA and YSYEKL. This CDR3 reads CASSQRTENREAFF. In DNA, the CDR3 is TGCGCCAGCAGCCAAAGGACTGAGAACAGGGAAGCTTTCTTT.

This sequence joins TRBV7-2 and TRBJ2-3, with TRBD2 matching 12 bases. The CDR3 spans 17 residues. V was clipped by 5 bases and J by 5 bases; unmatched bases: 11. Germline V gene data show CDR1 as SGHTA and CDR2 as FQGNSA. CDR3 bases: TGTGCCAGCAGCGGGGCGGGTGGACTAGCGGGATTAGATACGCAGTATTTT. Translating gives CASSGAGGLAGLDTQYF.

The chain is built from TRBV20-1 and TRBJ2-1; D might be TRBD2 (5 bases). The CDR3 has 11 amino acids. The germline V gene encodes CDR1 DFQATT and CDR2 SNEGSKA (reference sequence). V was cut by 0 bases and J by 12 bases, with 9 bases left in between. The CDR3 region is CSARDRGGQFF. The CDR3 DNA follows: TGCAGTGCTAGAGATCGAGGAGGGCAGTTCTTC.

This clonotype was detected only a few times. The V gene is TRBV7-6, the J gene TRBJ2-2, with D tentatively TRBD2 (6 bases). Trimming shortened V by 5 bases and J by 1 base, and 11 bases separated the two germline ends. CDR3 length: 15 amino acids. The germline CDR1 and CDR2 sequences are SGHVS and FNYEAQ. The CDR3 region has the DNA TGTGCCAGCAGCCCCGGGACTTGGAACACCGGGGAGCTGTTTTTT. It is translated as CASSPGTWNTGELFF.

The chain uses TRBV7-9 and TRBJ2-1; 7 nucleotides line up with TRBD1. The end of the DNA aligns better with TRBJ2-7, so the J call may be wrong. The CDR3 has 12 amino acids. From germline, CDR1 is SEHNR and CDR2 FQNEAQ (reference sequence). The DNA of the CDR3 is TGTGCCAGCAGCTTAACTAGGGGGCCGCAGTACTTC. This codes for CASSLTRGPQYF.

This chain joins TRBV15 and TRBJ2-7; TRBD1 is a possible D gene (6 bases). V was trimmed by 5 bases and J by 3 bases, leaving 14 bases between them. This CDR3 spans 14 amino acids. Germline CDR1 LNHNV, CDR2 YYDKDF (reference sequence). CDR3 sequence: CATSYDRRSYEQYF. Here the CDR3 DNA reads TGTGCCACCAGCTATGACAGGCGCAGCTACGAGCAGTACTTC.

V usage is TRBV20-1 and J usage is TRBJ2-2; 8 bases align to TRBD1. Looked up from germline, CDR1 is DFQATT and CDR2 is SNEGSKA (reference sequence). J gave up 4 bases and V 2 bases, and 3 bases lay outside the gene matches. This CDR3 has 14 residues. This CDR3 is CSARQGAVTGELFF. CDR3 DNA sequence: TGCAGTGCTAGACAGGGGGCGGTCACCGGGGAGCTGTTTTTT.

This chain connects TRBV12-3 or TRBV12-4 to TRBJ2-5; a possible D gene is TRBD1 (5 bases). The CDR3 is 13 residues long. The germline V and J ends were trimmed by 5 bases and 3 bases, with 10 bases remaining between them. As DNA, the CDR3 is TGTGCCAGCAGTGACCGACAGAAAGAGACCCAGTACTTC. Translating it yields CASSDRQKETQYF.

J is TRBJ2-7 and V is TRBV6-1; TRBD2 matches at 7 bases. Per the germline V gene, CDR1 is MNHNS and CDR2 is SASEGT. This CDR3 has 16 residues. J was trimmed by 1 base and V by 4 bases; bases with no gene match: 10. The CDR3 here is CASSGGGVSGSYEQYF. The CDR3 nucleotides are TGTGCCAGCAGTGGCGGGGGAGTTTCGGGGTCCTACGAGCAGTACTTC.

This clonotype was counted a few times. DNA of the CDR3: TGTGCCAGCAGTTTAGGTCCCCGGGCGACCCAGTACTTC. Its protein is CASSLGPRATQYF. The V and J genes are TRBV27 and TRBJ2-5; D ambiguous. The CDR3 spans 13 residues. The V gene lost 2 bases and the J gene lost 7 bases, with 11 bases spanning the gap. Germline V gives CDR1 MNHEY, CDR2 SMNVEV (reference sequence).